This T cell receptor beta chain was sequenced for a study of T cell responses to AZD1222 COVID-19 vaccine. Study-wide context: Second doses were pooled across both intervals (about 4 or about 12 weeks). Study-wide results and limits: Only a handful of AZD1222 recipients, roughly six in all, had baseline seropositivity.

This clone was counted a single time. The antigen remains unidentified. Generated by immunoSEQ multiplex PCR, the TCRdb table keeps only in-frame clones and is missing some. The sample lists roughly 110,000 clones, around 90% occurring once. Germline trimming cut 5 bases from V and 5 bases from J; bases unmatched to any gene: 9. Germline V gives CDR1 GTSNPN, CDR2 SVGIG (reference sequence). The CDR3 loop spans 14 amino acids. Sequenced material: peripheral blood, taken on day 0 of AZD1222 vaccination. This chain uses TRBV30 with TRBJ2-5; 9 nucleotides align to TRBD1. This clonotype was sampled from an adult in good health. The CDR3 nucleotides are TGTGCCTGGTCAGTAACAGGGGGCTTGGAGACCCAGTACTTC. Translation: CAWSVTGGLETQYF.